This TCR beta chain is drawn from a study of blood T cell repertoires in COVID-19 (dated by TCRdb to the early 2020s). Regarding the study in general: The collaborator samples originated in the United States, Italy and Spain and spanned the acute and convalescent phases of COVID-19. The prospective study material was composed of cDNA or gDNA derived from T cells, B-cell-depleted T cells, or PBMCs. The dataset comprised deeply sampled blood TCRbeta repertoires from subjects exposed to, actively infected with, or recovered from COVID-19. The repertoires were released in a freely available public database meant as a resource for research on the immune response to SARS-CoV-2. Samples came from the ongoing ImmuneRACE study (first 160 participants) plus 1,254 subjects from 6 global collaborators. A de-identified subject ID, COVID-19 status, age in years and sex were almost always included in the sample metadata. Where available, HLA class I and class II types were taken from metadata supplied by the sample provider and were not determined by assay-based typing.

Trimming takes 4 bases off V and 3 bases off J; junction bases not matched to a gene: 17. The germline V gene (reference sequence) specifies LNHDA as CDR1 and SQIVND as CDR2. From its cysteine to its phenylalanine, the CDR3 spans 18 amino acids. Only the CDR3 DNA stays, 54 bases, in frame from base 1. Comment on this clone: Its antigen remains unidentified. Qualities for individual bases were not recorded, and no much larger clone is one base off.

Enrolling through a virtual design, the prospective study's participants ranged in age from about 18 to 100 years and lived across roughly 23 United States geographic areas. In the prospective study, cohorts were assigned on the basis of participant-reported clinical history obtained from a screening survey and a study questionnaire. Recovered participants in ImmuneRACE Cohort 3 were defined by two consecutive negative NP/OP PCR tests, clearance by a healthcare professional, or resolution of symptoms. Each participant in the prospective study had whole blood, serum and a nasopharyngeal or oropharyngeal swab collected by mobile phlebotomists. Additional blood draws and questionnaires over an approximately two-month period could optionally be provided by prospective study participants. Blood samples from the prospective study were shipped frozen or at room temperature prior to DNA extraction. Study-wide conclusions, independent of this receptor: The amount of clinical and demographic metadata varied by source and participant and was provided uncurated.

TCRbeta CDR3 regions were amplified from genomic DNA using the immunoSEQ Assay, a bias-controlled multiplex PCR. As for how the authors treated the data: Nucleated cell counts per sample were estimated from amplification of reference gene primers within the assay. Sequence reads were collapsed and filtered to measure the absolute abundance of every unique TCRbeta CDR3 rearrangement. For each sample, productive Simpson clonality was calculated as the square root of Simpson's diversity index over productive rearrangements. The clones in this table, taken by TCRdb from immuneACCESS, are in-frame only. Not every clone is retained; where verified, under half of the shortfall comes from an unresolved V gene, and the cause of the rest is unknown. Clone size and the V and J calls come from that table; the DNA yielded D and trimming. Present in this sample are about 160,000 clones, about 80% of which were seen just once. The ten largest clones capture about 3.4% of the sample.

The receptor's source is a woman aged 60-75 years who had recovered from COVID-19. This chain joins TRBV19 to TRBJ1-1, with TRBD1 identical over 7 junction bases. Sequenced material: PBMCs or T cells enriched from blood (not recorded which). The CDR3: CASSTKRKTGVVDTEAFF. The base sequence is TGTGCCAGTAGTACGAAACGAAAAACAGGGGTAGTGGACACTGAAGCTTTCTTT.